The 31 T cell receptor beta chains given below trace back to one sample, sequenced in a study of blood T cell repertoires in COVID-19. TCRdb keeps only in-frame clones here, not all; method: immunoSEQ multiplex PCR. The table includes roughly 100,000 clones, roughly three quarters detected once. Sequenced material: peripheral blood. Receptors were obtained from a woman over 75 with acute or convalescent COVID-19.

The rearrangement uses TRBV5-4 and TRBJ2-7, with 11 bases aligning to TRBD2. Unmatched junction bases numbered 3, after V lost 0 bases and J lost 4 bases. Germline CDR1 and CDR2: SGHNT and YYREEE (reference sequence). The CDR3 spans 15 residues. CDR3 amino acids: CASSLGLAGTYEQYF. The CDR3, as DNA: TGTGCCAGCAGCTTGGGACTAGCGGGGACGTACGAGCAGTACTTC. Looking up the rest from reference TRBV5-4 and TRBJ2-7 gives the full variable domain: ETGVTQSPTHLIKTRGQQVTLRCSSQSGHNTVSWYQQALGQGPQFIFQYYREEENGRGNFPPRFSGLQFPNYSSELNVNALELDDSALYLCASSLGLAGTYEQYFGPGTRLTVT.

The chain couples TRBV11-1 to TRBJ1-2; 7 bases line up with TRBD1. Germline V CDR1 and CDR2: SGHAT, FQDESV (reference sequence). Trimming at V came to 6 bases and at J to 1 base, leaving 5 bases not matched to a gene. This CDR3 is built from 14 residues. CDR3 nucleotides: TGTGCCAGCAGACGACAGGGCGGTAACTATGGCTACACCTTC. Amino acid sequence: CASRRQGGNYGYTF.

The chain uses TRBV6-5 and TRBJ1-1; TRBD1 is a possible D gene (5 bases). The germline CDR1 and CDR2 sequences are MNHEY and SVGAGI. The CDR3 contains 13 residues. Trimming cost V 0 bases and J 9 bases, with 11 bases left between them. CDR3 sequence reads: CASSYSFRGQAFF. Written as DNA, the CDR3 is TGTGCCAGCAGTTACTCGTTTAGGGGCCAAGCTTTCTTT.

The chain employs TRBV11-2 and TRBJ2-1; 8 nucleotides match TRBD1. Per germline, CDR1 SGHAT and CDR2 FQNNGV. There are 12 residues in the CDR3. V gave up 5 bases and J gave up 9 bases; unmatched junction bases: 3. The CDR3 DNA follows: TGTGCCAGCAGCCAACAGGGGGGTGAGCAGTTCTTC. Protein product: CASSQQGGEQFF. The whole variable domain, filled in from reference TRBV11-2 and TRBJ2-1, reads EAGVAQSPRYKIIEKRQSVAFWCNPISGHATLYWYQQILGQGPKLLIQFQNNGVVDDSQLPKDRFSAERLKGVDSTLKIQPAKLEDSAVYLCASSQQGGEQFFGPGTRLTVL.

This clone has a count of ten or more. V gene TRBV5-1 combines with J gene TRBJ1-3; D is possibly TRBD1 (6 bases). The CDR3 is 16 amino acids. Germline loops: CDR1 SGHRS, CDR2 YFSETQ. V lost 7 bases, J lost 0 bases, and 17 bases lay in between. The CDR3 DNA follows: TGCGCCAGCTCCCGGGCAGGGGTTGGCTCTGGAAACACCATATATTTT. As protein: CASSRAGVGSGNTIYF.

The rearrangement joins TRBV5-8 to TRBJ1-1; D gene ambiguous. Deletions cut 2 bases from V and 7 bases from J, with 9 bases between. This CDR3 is 12 amino acids long. Germline-derived CDR1 and CDR2 are SGHTS and YDEGEE. In DNA form, the CDR3 reads TGTGCCAGCAGCTTACTCGTGAGTGAAGCTTTCTTT. It is translated as CASSLLVSEAFF.

This clone appeared a single time. CDR3: CASSVEGQYGYTF. The CDR3 nucleotides are TGTGCCAGCAGCGTAGAGGGACAGTATGGCTACACCTTC. This chain connects TRBV9 to TRBJ1-2, with 7 bases identical to TRBD1. Germline V gene sequence: CDR1 SGDLS, CDR2 YYNGEE. The CDR3 contains 13 residues. Trimming took 0 bases from V and 5 from J; bases not matched to a gene: 1.

The chain couples TRBV5-6 to TRBJ2-5, with a tentative D call TRBD1 (6 bases). This CDR3 region has 18 residues. Between the trimmed V and J ends, which lost 0 bases and 1 base, there was a span of 19 bases. Per germline, CDR1 SGHDT and CDR2 YYEEEE. For the CDR3, the DNA is TGTGCCAGCAGCTTGGAGGTGGGGGCCAGGAACCTCCAAGAGACCCAGTACTTC. Protein: CASSLEVGARNLQETQYF.

The sample holds one count of this clone. This rearrangement joins TRBV5-6 to TRBJ2-1, with D possibly TRBD2 on 7 matching bases. CDR1 SGHDT and CDR2 YYEEEE come from the germline V gene. Trimming stripped 0 bases from V and 7 bases from J, with 20 bases between. The CDR3 sequence is 17 residues long. Written as DNA, the CDR3 is TGTGCCAGCAGCTTGGGCTCGGGGGGCACTCGGGGTAATGAGCAGTTCTTC. It codes for CASSLGSGGTRGNEQFF. Full variable domain (missing parts from reference TRBV5-6 and TRBJ2-1): DAGVTQSPTHLIKTRGQQVTLRCSPKSGHDTVSWYQQALGQGPQFIFQYYEEEERQRGNFPDRFSGHQFPNYSSELNVNALLLGDSALYLCASSLGSGGTRGNEQFFGPGTRLTVL.

The rearrangement links TRBV6-2 or TRBV6-3 to TRBJ2-2, with D unclear. Germline loops: CDR1 MNHEY, CDR2 SVGEGT. The CDR3 runs 15 residues. V lost 4 bases, J lost 3 bases, and 12 bases lay in between. CDR3 nucleotides: TGTGCCAGCAGTTTAGGTAGACTCCACACCGGGGAGCTGTTTTTT. Translated: CASSLGRLHTGELFF.

This clone has ten or more counts. The V call is TRBV28, the J call TRBJ1-5; D not resolved. Germline V gene lookup returns CDR1 MDHEN and CDR2 SYDVKM. CDR3 size: 12 residues. Trimming shortened V by 6 bases and J by 1 base, and 4 bases separated the two germline ends. For the CDR3, the DNA is TGTGCCAGCAGACAGAGCAATCAGCCCCAGCATTTT. Protein product: CASRQSNQPQHF. Full variable domain (outside the CDR3, taken from reference TRBV28 and TRBJ1-5): DVKVTQSSRYLVKRTGEKVFLECVQDMDHENMFWYRQDPGLGLRLIYFSYDVKMKEKGDIPEGYSVSREKKERFSLILESASTNQTSMYLCASRQSNQPQHFGDGTRLSIL.

V is TRBV28 and J is TRBJ2-2, with 7 positions matching TRBD1. The germline CDR1 and CDR2 sequences are MDHEN and SYDVKM. This CDR3 contains 15 residues. V shed 7 bases, J shed 5 bases, and the junction held 10 bases outside the gene matches. For the CDR3, the DNA is TGTGCCAGCACCCCACAGGGGATAGGGACCGGGGAGCTGTTTTTT. It translates to CASTPQGIGTGELFF.

This clone occurred a few times. The V and J genes are TRBV5-1 and TRBJ1-4, with D maybe TRBD1 (5 bases). Germline V lookup: CDR1 SGHRS, CDR2 YFSETQ. The CDR3 is made up of 16 amino acids. V lost 9 bases and J 0 bases, leaving 18 bases between the germline ends. The CDR3 region has the DNA TGCGCCACCAGAACCGGGACTCACGCAACTAATGAAAAACTGTTTTTT. Its translation is CATRTGTHATNEKLFF.

This chain connects TRBV5-4 to TRBJ1-2; 8 bases agree with TRBD1. Trimming cost V 3 bases and J 4 bases; bases outside gene matches: 14. Per the germline V gene, CDR1 is SGHNT and CDR2 is YYREEE (reference sequence). The CDR3 length is 17 residues. The CDR3 sequence is CASSSFGGTGNIYGYTF. CDR3 sequence (DNA): TGTGCCAGCAGCTCCTTTGGGGGGACAGGAAACATCTATGGCTACACCTTC.

The chain recombines TRBV7-9 with TRBJ2-1; TRBD1 matches at 8 bases. J was trimmed by 14 bases and V by 5 bases; bases with no gene match: 14. The CDR3 consists of 14 residues. CDR1 and CDR2 (germline): SEHNR, FQNEAQ (reference sequence). The CDR3 sequence: CASSPQGASRDKFF. The CDR3, as DNA: TGTGCCAGCAGCCCCCAGGGGGCTAGCCGGGATAAGTTCTTC.

The table lists this clone with a few counts. This rearrangement joins TRBV7-9 to TRBJ1-4; possibly TRBD1 for D (6 bases). V gave up 3 bases and J gave up 8 bases, with 13 bases separating them. Germline V gives CDR1 SEHNR, CDR2 FQNEAQ (reference sequence). This CDR3 region has 14 residues. The CDR3 protein is CASSFPGAREKLFF. The CDR3 coding sequence is TGTGCCAGCAGCTTCCCAGGGGCTCGAGAAAAACTGTTTTTT.

The rearrangement links TRBV18 to TRBJ1-4; 8 bases are a match to TRBD1. Trimming removed 3 bases from V and 0 bases from J; junction bases left unmatched: 6. Per germline, CDR1 KGHSH and CDR2 LQKENI. This CDR3 spans 17 amino acids. The CDR3 region has the DNA TGTGCCAGCTCACCCCAGGGGGCAAGAGCAACTAATGAAAAACTGTTTTTT. It codes for CASSPQGARATNEKLFF.

The rearrangement joins TRBV19 to TRBJ1-1, with TRBD1 matching over 8 bases. Germline lookup yields CDR1 LNHDA and CDR2 SQIVND (reference sequence). The CDR3 is 15 amino acids. The trim removed 3 bases at V and 7 bases at J, leaving 10 bases unmatched. CDR3 residues: CASSIRLDRAIEAFF. In DNA form, the CDR3 reads TGTGCCAGTAGTATTCGACTGGACAGGGCAATTGAAGCTTTCTTT.

The V and J genes are TRBV15 and TRBJ1-5; the D gene is possibly TRBD1 (5 bases). Deletions cut 2 bases from V and 2 bases from J, with 10 bases between. The CDR3 has 15 amino acids. Germline V gene sequence: CDR1 LNHNV, CDR2 YYDKDF (reference sequence). This CDR3 is CATSRQGEGNQPQHF. In DNA form, the CDR3 reads TGTGCCACCAGCAGACAGGGTGAAGGCAATCAGCCCCAGCATTTT. The full variable domain, rest sourced from reference TRBV15 and TRBJ1-5, is DAMVIQNPRYQVTQFGKPVTLSCSQTLNHNVMYWYQQKSSQAPKLLFHYYDKDFNNEADTPDNFQSRRPNTSFCFLDIRSPGLGDTAMYLCATSRQGEGNQPQHFGDGTRLSIL.

This chain joins TRBV10-3 and TRBJ1-3; 10 bases align to TRBD1. The CDR3 covers 15 residues. Germline-derived CDR1 and CDR2 are ENHRY and SYGVKD. Trimming at V came to 1 base and at J to 6 bases, leaving 3 bases not matched to a gene. The CDR3 sequence is CAISEWDRGENTIYF. The CDR3 nucleotides are TGTGCCATCAGTGAGTGGGACAGGGGAGAAAACACCATATATTTT.

This clone was picked up a small number of times. CDR3 coding DNA: TGTGCCAGCAGCCATTATTCCGGACAGACCCAAGAGACCCAGTACTTC. It yields the protein CASSHYSGQTQETQYF. The genes are TRBV7-2 and TRBJ2-5, with D possibly matching TRBD1 (6 bases). The CDR3 contains 16 residues. The germline V gene has CDR1 SGHTA and CDR2 FQGNSA. V was clipped by 5 bases and J by 1 base, with 17 bases between them. The whole variable domain, filled in from reference TRBV7-2 and TRBJ2-5, reads GAGVSQSPSNKVTEKGKDVELRCDPISGHTALYWYRQSLGQGLEFLIYFQGNSAPDKSGLPSDRFSAERTGGSVSTLTIQRTQQEDSAVYLCASSHYSGQTQETQYFGPGTRLLVL.

The chain has TRBV20-1 and TRBJ2-5; no clear D. Trimming took 7 bases from V and 5 from J, leaving 11 bases between them. CDR3 length equals 11 residues. The V gene's germline CDR1 is DFQATT and CDR2 SNEGSKA (reference sequence). The CDR3 nucleotides read TGCAGTGTTAGCCGGGTGGAGACCCAGTACTTC. It translates to CSVSRVETQYF.

The chain combines TRBV29-1 with TRBJ2-7; 8 nucleotides line up with TRBD1. The germline V gene encodes CDR1 SQVTM and CDR2 ANQGSEA. The CDR3 sequence is 13 residues long. V gave up 6 bases and J gave up 5 bases; unmatched junction bases: 9. This CDR3 is CSVSGQVIHEQYF. The CDR3 nucleotides are TGCAGCGTCTCGGGACAGGTAATCCACGAGCAGTACTTC.

This rearrangement joins TRBV24-1 to TRBJ1-1, with a weak D call TRBD1 (5 bases). The CDR3 runs 12 residues. V was cut by 5 bases and J by 6 bases, with 9 bases left in between. In germline, CDR1 is KGHDR, CDR2 SFDVKD. The CDR3 coding sequence is TGTGCCACCAGTGTGCCGGGGGCTGAAGCTTTCTTT. It yields the protein CATSVPGAEAFF.

The chain recombines TRBV18 with TRBJ1-2; D gene uncertain. This CDR3 region has 14 residues. V was cut by 3 bases and J by 5 bases, with 13 bases left in between. CDR1 and CDR2 (germline): KGHSH, LQKENI. CDR3 in amino acids: CASSPPSGSYGYTF. For the CDR3, the DNA is TGTGCCAGCTCACCGCCGAGCGGGTCTTATGGCTACACCTTC.

This chain connects TRBV6-5 to TRBJ2-1; 12 bases match TRBD2. Per the germline V gene, CDR1 is MNHEY and CDR2 is SVGAGI. V lost 6 bases, J lost 6 bases, and 3 bases stayed unmatched. The CDR3 is 14 amino acids. CDR3 residues: CASRGLAGGNEQFF. The CDR3 nucleotides read TGTGCCAGCAGGGGACTAGCGGGCGGCAATGAGCAGTTCTTC.

This clone was seen only a few times. V gene TRBV29-1 combines with J gene TRBJ1-1; the D gene is possibly TRBD1 (5 bases). The V gene lost 3 bases and the J gene lost 7 bases, with 9 bases spanning the gap. This CDR3 has 11 residues. Looked up from germline, CDR1 is SQVTM and CDR2 is ANQGSEA. CDR3 loop: CSVDGGFEAFF. The CDR3 DNA follows: TGCAGCGTTGACGGGGGGTTTGAAGCTTTCTTT.

The chain carries TRBV12-3 or TRBV12-4 and TRBJ2-5; D is unresolved. Between the trimmed V and J ends, which lost 2 bases and 4 bases, there was a span of 8 bases. This CDR3 region has 13 residues. The CDR3 DNA reads as TGTGCCAGCAGTTTATCAGGTGCAGAGACCCAGTACTTC. The encoded protein is CASSLSGAETQYF.

The rearrangement joins TRBV29-1 to TRBJ1-5; possible D gene TRBD1, 6 bases. CDR1 and CDR2 from the germline V gene are SQVTM and ANQGSEA. The CDR3 is 15 residues long. Trimming left V 4 bases short and J 3 bases short, with 16 bases between. CDR3 coding DNA: TGCAGCGTTGGGGCAGGGGAGGGGGTCAATCAGCCCCAGCATTTT. Translated: CSVGAGEGVNQPQHF. Variable domain in full (rest from reference TRBV29-1 and TRBJ1-5): SAVISQKPSRDICQRGTSLTIQCQVDSQVTMMFWYRQQPGQSLTLIATANQGSEATYESGFVIDKFPISRPNLTFSTLTVSNMSPEDSSIYLCSVGAGEGVNQPQHFGDGTRLSIL.

The chain combines TRBV28 with TRBJ1-1; D is perhaps TRBD1 (5 bases). Germline V lookup: CDR1 MDHEN, CDR2 SYDVKM. V was pared by 9 bases and J by 5 bases, with 19 bases between. The CDR3 covers 14 residues. The CDR3 loop is CASLSEGRGTEAFF. In nucleotides, the CDR3 is TGTGCCAGTCTTTCAGAGGGGAGGGGAACTGAAGCTTTCTTT.

The chain carries TRBV7-3 and TRBJ2-2, with 9 positions matching TRBD1. Trimming took 6 bases from V and 6 from J; bases not matched to a gene: 2. There are 13 residues in the CDR3. CDR1 and CDR2 from the germline V gene are SGHTA and FQGTGA. CDR3 protein: CASRQGAAGELFF. In DNA, the CDR3 is TGTGCCAGCAGACAGGGGGCGGCCGGGGAGCTGTTTTTT.